These T cell receptor beta chains were read from a single sample in a study of blood T cell repertoires in COVID-19. Libraries were prepared by immunoSEQ multiplex PCR; TCRdb keeps only in-frame clonotypes and omits some of them. The sample lists more than 85,000 clones, about three quarters occurring once. The specimen sequenced was peripheral blood. These TCRs come from a woman between 65 and 79 years old with acute or convalescent COVID-19. The CDR3 runs from the conserved cysteine through the conserved F or W. A D gene is named only where the DNA matches it firmly. Rows give clone size only sometimes, using once, few, many, or a class for an expanded clone.

>TRBV14|.|TRBJ2-1|TRBD2
TGTGCCAGCAAGGATGGCGGGGGGTTCGATGAGCAGTTCTTC
CASKDGGGFDEQFF
>TRBV15|.|TRBJ2-7|TRBD2
TGTGCCACCAGCAGAGGGAAGGCGGGGGCCTACGAGCAGTACTTC
CATSRGKAGAYEQYF
>TRBV11-2|.|TRBJ1-1|.
TGTGCCAGCAGCTTGGAGGGGCGCATGAACACTGAAGCTTTCTTT
CASSLEGRMNTEAFF
>TRBV18|few|TRBJ1-2|.
TGTGCCAGCTCACCCGGGGGGGCGCAAGGCTACACCTTC
CASSPGGAQGYTF
>TRBV9|.|TRBJ2-5|TRBD1
TGTGCCAGCAGCGTAGGTAACAGGGGCCCAGAGACCCAGTACTTC
CASSVGNRGPETQYF
>TRBV3-1/TRBV3-2|.|TRBJ2-7|TRBD1
TGTGCCAGCAGCCGAACGGGACAGGCGTTCTACGAGCAGTACTTC
CASSRTGQAFYEQYF
>TRBV13|.|TRBJ1-1|.
TGTGCCAGCAGCTTACTGGTCTCCCACTGGCTTGATCCTGTGACAGCTCCTACCCGTGAAGCTTTCTTT
CASSLLVSHWLDPVTAPTREAFF
>TRBV11-2|.|TRBJ1-1|TRBD1
TGTGCCAGCAGCTCGTGGACAGGGGGCCAGAACACTGAAGCTTTCTTT
CASSSWTGGQNTEAFF
>TRBV4-3|.|TRBJ1-3|.
TGCGCCAGCAGCCAAGATATGGGTACAGGGATCCTCTCTGGAAACACCATATATTTT
CASSQDMGTGILSGNTIYF
>TRBV2|.|TRBJ1-3|TRBD1
TGTGCCAGCAGTGTTCTTCGACAGGGAATCTCTGGAAACACCATATATTTT
CASSVLRQGISGNTIYF
>TRBV19|many|TRBJ2-7|.
TGTGCCAGTAGTATAGTGCTGGGCGAATCCTACGAGCAGTACTTC
CASSIVLGESYEQYF
>TRBV6-4|.|TRBJ2-2|TRBD2
TGTGCCAGCAGTCCAAGCGGGGACCGACCCACCGGGGAGCTGTTTTTT
CASSPSGDRPTGELFF
>TRBV5-1|.|TRBJ1-6|.
TGCGCCAGCAGCTTGGCCGCAGGGTTGAGTTCACCCCTCCACTTT
CASSLAAGLSSPLHF
>TRBV2|.|TRBJ1-6|.
TGTGCCAGCAGTGGGACAGTTTCACCCCTCCACTTT
CASSGTVSPLHF
>TRBV6-1|few|TRBJ2-2|.
TGTGCCAGCAGTGAAGCGTATTCCGGGGAGCTGTTTTTT
CASSEAYSGELFF
>TRBV7-9|once|TRBJ2-6|.
TGTGCCAGCAGCTCAGGATCTAAGGCTGGGGCCAACGTCCTGACTTTC
CASSSGSKAGANVLTF
>TRBV6-4|.|TRBJ2-3|TRBD2
TGTGCCAGCAGTGCCTCGGGGGGTACAGATACGCAGTATTTT
CASSASGGTDTQYF
>TRBV5-1|.|TRBJ1-1|TRBD1
TGCGCCAGCAGCTGGACCACAGGGGAGGATGAAGCTTTCTTT
CASSWTTGEDEAFF
>TRBV27|.|TRBJ2-7|.
TGTGCCAGCAGTGAGTACCCGTCGGGCAGGGATGCTCACTACGAGCAGTACTTC
CASSEYPSGRDAHYEQYF
>TRBV10-1|.|TRBJ2-3|TRBD2
TGCGCCAGCAGTGACTTTGGACTAGCGGGGCTCGGGGGTACGCAGTATTTT
CASSDFGLAGLGGTQYF
>TRBV7-5|.|TRBJ2-4|.
TGTGCCAGAAGCTCTCTTGGAGGGAACATTCAGTACTTC
CARSSLGGNIQYF
>TRBV2|once|TRBJ2-5|TRBD1
TGTGCCAGCATTGGACAGGAGCAGGAGACCCAGTACTTC
CASIGQEQETQYF
>TRBV7-9|.|TRBJ1-1|.
TGTGCCAGCAGCTTAGCGGGCAGCCAGTATGGGGCCGAAGCTTTCTTT
CASSLAGSQYGAEAFF
>TRBV2|.|TRBJ1-2|.
TGTGCCAGCAGTGGGATACGGACAGTGGGCTATGGCTACACCTTC
CASSGIRTVGYGYTF
>TRBV7-2|.|TRBJ2-7|TRBD1
TGTGCCAGCAGCTCTCTCGGGACAGGACCTTACGAGCAGTACTTC
CASSSLGTGPYEQYF
>TRBV6-6|few|TRBJ1-1|.
TGTGCCAGCAGTTTACAGGCATGGAACACTGAAGCTTTCTTT
CASSLQAWNTEAFF
>TRBV5-1|.|TRBJ1-6|TRBD1
TGCGCCAGCAGCTTGGCGGGACAGGGTGCTTCACCCCTCCACTTT
CASSLAGQGASPLHF
>TRBV4-3|.|TRBJ2-7|.
TGCGCCAGCAGCCACCCAGGGGCAGGGGTCTACGAGCAGTACTTC
CASSHPGAGVYEQYF
>TRBV6-5|.|TRBJ1-3|.
TGTGCCAGCAGTTACTCCAGGACAGCAACTGGAAACACCATATATTTT
CASSYSRTATGNTIYF
>TRBV7-9|.|TRBJ2-3|.
TGTGCCAGCAGCCCCCTCCAGCGGCGCACAGATACGCAGTATTTT
CASSPLQRRTDTQYF
>TRBV5-6|.|TRBJ1-2|TRBD1
TGTGCCAGCAGCTACCGGGACAGGCCTTCCTATGGCTACACCTTC
CASSYRDRPSYGYTF
>TRBV7-8|.|TRBJ1-5|TRBD1
TGTGCCAGCAGCTTATCCTTCGACAGGGGGCAGCCCCAGCATTTT
CASSLSFDRGQPQHF
>TRBV4-1|.|TRBJ2-2|TRBD2
TGCGCCAGCAGCCAATCAAGCGGGGCCAACACCGGGGAGCTGTTTTTT
CASSQSSGANTGELFF
>TRBV21-1|.|TRBJ2-7|.
TGTGCCAGCAGACAGGGGAAGCGCTACGAGCAGTACTTC
CASRQGKRYEQYF
>TRBV19|.|TRBJ2-7|TRBD1
TGTGCCAGTGGACAGGGTGCCTCCTACGAGCAGTACTTC
CASGQGASYEQYF
>TRBV7-6|few|TRBJ2-1|TRBD2
TGTGCCAGCAGCGCCAGCCTCGTCGGGGGGATAAATGAGCAGTTCTTC
CASSASLVGGINEQFF
>TRBV5-1|.|TRBJ2-7|TRBD2
TGCGCCAGCAGCTCAGACGGGACTAGTTCCTACGAGCAGTACTTC
CASSSDGTSSYEQYF
>TRBV11-2|.|TRBJ1-1|.
TGTGCCAGCAGCTTAGTCGAGGGAAGCGAAGCTTTCTTT
CASSLVEGSEAFF
>TRBV5-4|.|TRBJ2-1|TRBD1
TGTGCCAGCAGCGTTACCGGGACAGACTACAATGAGCAGTTCTTC
CASSVTGTDYNEQFF
>TRBV6-6|few|TRBJ1-2|TRBD1
TGTGCCAGCAGTCCTCGACAGGGAAGCCGACTGGGCTATGGCTACACCTTC
CASSPRQGSRLGYGYTF
>TRBV7-8|.|TRBJ1-5|.
TGTGCCAGCAGCTACGACAGGAATCAGCCCCAGCATTTT
CASSYDRNQPQHF